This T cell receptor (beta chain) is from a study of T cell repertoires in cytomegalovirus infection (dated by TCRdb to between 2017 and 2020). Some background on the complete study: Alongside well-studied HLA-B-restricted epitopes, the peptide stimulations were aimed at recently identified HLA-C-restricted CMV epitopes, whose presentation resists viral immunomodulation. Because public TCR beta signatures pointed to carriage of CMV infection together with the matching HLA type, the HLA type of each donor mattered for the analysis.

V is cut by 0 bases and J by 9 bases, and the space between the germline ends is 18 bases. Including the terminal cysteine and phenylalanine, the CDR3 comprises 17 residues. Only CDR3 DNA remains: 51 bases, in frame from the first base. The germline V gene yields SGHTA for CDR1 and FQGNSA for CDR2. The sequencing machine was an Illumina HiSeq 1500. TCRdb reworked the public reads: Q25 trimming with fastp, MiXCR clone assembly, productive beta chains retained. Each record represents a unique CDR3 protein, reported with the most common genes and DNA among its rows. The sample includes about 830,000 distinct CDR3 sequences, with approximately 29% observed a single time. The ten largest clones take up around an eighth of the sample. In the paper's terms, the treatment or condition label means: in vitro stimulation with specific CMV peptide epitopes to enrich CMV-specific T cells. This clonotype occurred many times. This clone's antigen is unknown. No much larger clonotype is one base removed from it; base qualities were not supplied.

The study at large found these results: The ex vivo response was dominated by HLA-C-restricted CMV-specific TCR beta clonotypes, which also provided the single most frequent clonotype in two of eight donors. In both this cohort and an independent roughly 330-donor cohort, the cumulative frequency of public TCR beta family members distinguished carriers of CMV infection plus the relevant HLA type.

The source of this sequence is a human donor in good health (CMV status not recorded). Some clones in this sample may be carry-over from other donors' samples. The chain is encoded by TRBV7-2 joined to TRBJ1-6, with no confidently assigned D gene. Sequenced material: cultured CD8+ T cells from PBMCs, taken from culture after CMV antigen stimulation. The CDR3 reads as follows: CASSLATYPRGLSPLHF. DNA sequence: TGTGCCAGCAGCTTAGCGACCTATCCCCGCGGTCTTTCACCCCTCCACTTT.